The 7 T cell receptor beta chains presented below share a single source sample, sequenced in a study of shared clonotypes between healthy human individuals. Naive CD8 cells were CD45RO-negative, positively selected for CCR7, excluding terminally differentiated effector memory CD45RA+ cells. Sequenced by immunoSEQ multiplex PCR; TCRdb stores in-frame clones only, minus some. The sample consists of 1.5 million to 2.5 million clones, about 95% of them appearing once. Sample: naive CD8+ T cells sorted from blood. These receptors were obtained from a man in his late teens or twenties in good health.

The chain employs TRBV7-8 and TRBJ2-5; D possibly corresponds to TRBD1 (6 bases). The CDR3 contains 15 residues. The germline CDR1 and CDR2 sequences are SGHVS and FQNEAQ. The V end lost 1 base, the J end lost 2 bases, and 11 bases lay between the germline ends. CDR3 nucleotide sequence: TGTGCCAGCAGCTTAGAGTACAGGGCGCAAGAGACCCAGTACTTC. Translating gives CASSLEYRAQETQYF.

The chain carries TRBV4-1 and TRBJ2-7; D possibly corresponds to TRBD2 (5 bases). The germline V gene encodes CDR1 MGHRA and CDR2 YSYEKL. CDR3 length: 17 amino acids. Trimming pared 1 base from V and 4 bases from J, leaving 20 bases between. The CDR3 protein is CASSQVPVGSGPYEQYF. CDR3 DNA sequence: TGCGCCAGCAGCCAAGTCCCCGTTGGGAGTGGTCCTTACGAGCAGTACTTC.

This clone appeared a single time. V is TRBV7-9 and J is TRBJ2-7; 8 bases match TRBD1. The CDR3 spans 16 residues. CDR1 is SEHNR and CDR2 is FQNEAQ in the germline V gene (reference sequence). V dropped 6 bases and J dropped 5; count of bases not matched to a gene: 15. The CDR3 protein is CASRPGTGVQVHEQYF. The CDR3 DNA reads TGTGCCAGCAGACCAGGGACAGGTGTGCAGGTACACGAGCAGTACTTC.

This chain joins TRBV7-2 and TRBJ2-6; D unresolved. The CDR3 is 13 amino acids. Germline V gene sequence: CDR1 SGHTA, CDR2 FQGNSA. V was trimmed by 5 bases and J by 1 base, leaving 3 bases between them. The CDR3 DNA follows: TGTGCCAGCAGCCCGTCTGGGGCCAACGTCCTGACTTTC. Its translation is CASSPSGANVLTF.

The chain carries TRBV6-6 and TRBJ1-5; D remains ambiguous. The CDR3 length is 16 residues. CDR1 is MNHNY, CDR2 SVGAGI, per germline (reference sequence). V dropped 1 base and J dropped 3 bases, with 13 bases sitting between them. CDR3 amino acids: CASSYLGPGNNQPQHF. Written as DNA, the CDR3 is TGTGCCAGCAGTTACTTGGGCCCGGGAAACAATCAGCCCCAGCATTTT.

Notes on this clone: Other DNA sequences of this sample code for an identical CDR3. The chain joins TRBV6-5 to TRBJ2-5; 13 nucleotides agree with TRBD2. In germline, CDR1 is MNHEY, CDR2 SVGAGI. The V gene end was trimmed by 5 bases and the J gene end by 4 bases; junction bases not matched to a gene: 4. This CDR3 is built from 15 residues. CDR3 loop: CASSQLAGGVETQYF. The CDR3 nucleotides are TGTGCCAGCAGTCAACTAGCGGGGGGGGTAGAGACCCAGTACTTC.

The V gene is TRBV2, the J gene TRBJ1-4, with D possibly being TRBD1 (6 bases). V gave up 3 bases and J gave up 7 bases, with 15 bases separating them. Germline V gene data show CDR1 as SNHLY and CDR2 as FYNNEI. CDR3 length: 15 residues. CDR3 loop: CASSDMAGVSEKLFF. CDR3 bases: TGTGCCAGCAGTGATATGGCAGGGGTTAGTGAAAAACTGTTTTTT.